The 17 T cell receptor beta chains below come from one sample, sequenced in a study of blood T cell repertoires in COVID-19 (dated by TCRdb to 2019 to 2021). Preparation of the library involved the immunoSEQ multiplex PCR assay. TCRdb carries this immuneACCESS record with in-frame sequences only. Its versions omit some clonotypes, under half of them owing to an unresolved V gene in the studies checked, with the rest unexplained. Here the sample has 110,000 to 150,000 clones; approximately 86% occur a single time. About 5.8% of the sample lies in the top ten. Sequenced input: peripheral blood. The receptor source for this set is a human donor in a cohort sampled during active COVID-19.

The chain is built from TRBV28 and TRBJ2-3; 8 bases agree with TRBD2. CDR3 length: 15 residues. V lost 2 bases, J lost 7 bases, and 8 bases stayed unmatched. Germline loops: CDR1 MDHEN, CDR2 SYDVKM. The CDR3 DNA is TGTGCCAGCAGTTTACTCGGGAGGGCCACTAATACGCAGTATTTT. This gives the protein CASSLLGRATNTQYF. The whole variable domain, filled in from reference TRBV28 and TRBJ2-3, reads DVKVTQSSRYLVKRTGEKVFLECVQDMDHENMFWYRQDPGLGLRLIYFSYDVKMKEKGDIPEGYSVSREKKERFSLILESASTNQTSMYLCASSLLGRATNTQYFGPGTRLTVL.

V and J are TRBV21-1 and TRBJ1-2; TRBD1 is the table's D call, not checked against the DNA. TRBV21-1 is described as a pseudogene. CDR3 length equals 12 residues. CDR3 in DNA: TGTGCCAGCAACAGGGGCAACTATGGCTACACCTTC. It is translated as CASNRGNYGYTF.

The chain couples TRBV4-1 to TRBJ1-4; D not certain. CDR1 and CDR2 (germline): MGHRA, YSYEKL. This CDR3 contains 15 residues. The CDR3 protein is CATKREPGANEKLFF. DNA for the CDR3: TGCGCGACGAAGCGAGAACCCGGGGCTAATGAAAAACTGTTTTTT.

The chain joins TRBV4-2 to TRBJ2-1; 16 bases are shared with TRBD2. CDR1 and CDR2 (germline): LGHNA, YNFKEQ. This CDR3 comprises 22 residues. V shed 1 base and J 0 bases; nucleotides not matched to a gene: 12. The CDR3 reads CASSQAGLAGGPQIGSYNEQFF. The CDR3 bases are TGTGCCAGCAGCCAAGCGGGACTAGCGGGAGGGCCTCAGATAGGCTCCTACAATGAGCAGTTCTTC.

This chain uses TRBV12-3 or TRBV12-4 with TRBJ2-1; a weak D match, TRBD1 (5 bases). Deletions cut 5 bases from V and 4 bases from J, with 9 bases between. This CDR3 region has 13 residues. The CDR3 nucleotides read TGTGCCAGCAGTACAAGACAGTACAATGAGCAGTTCTTC. It specifies CASSTRQYNEQFF.

V gene TRBV5-1 combines with J gene TRBJ1-3, with unresolved D. The CDR3 is 15 residues long. V dropped 0 bases and J dropped 8 bases, with 15 bases sitting between them. The germline V gene has CDR1 SGHRS and CDR2 YFSETQ. The CDR3 DNA is TGCGCCAGCAGCTTGGCGGATGCAGAGGAGGACACCATATATTTT. It translates to CASSLADAEEDTIYF.

The chain recombines TRBV6-5 with TRBJ2-7, with a possible D match to TRBD2 (6 bases). V lost 7 bases and J lost 0, with 13 bases in between. This CDR3 comprises 14 residues. The germline CDR1 and CDR2 sequences are MNHEY and SVGAGI. CDR3: CASKEDGSSYEQYF. The CDR3 region has the DNA TGTGCCAGCAAAGAGGACGGGAGCTCCTACGAGCAGTACTTC.

The rearrangement links TRBV11-2 to TRBJ2-7; TRBD2 agrees at 12 bases. The CDR3 extends over 15 amino acids. Germline V CDR1 and CDR2: SGHAT, FQNNGV. J lost 9 bases, V lost 0 bases, and 6 bases had no gene match. CDR3 sequence (DNA): TGTGCCAGCAGCTTAGAGACTAGCGGGAGAAGGGCGCAGTACTTC. As protein: CASSLETSGRRAQYF.

CDR3 in DNA: TGTGCCAGCTCACCAGGGGAAGAGGGATATGGCTACACCTTC. Its protein product is CASSPGEEGYGYTF. This sequence joins TRBV18 and TRBJ1-2; D not certain. This CDR3 has 14 amino acids. The germline V and J ends were trimmed by 2 bases and 5 bases, with 12 bases remaining between them. CDR1 and CDR2 from the germline V gene are KGHSH and LQKENI. Variable domain in full (rest from reference TRBV18 and TRBJ1-2): NAGVMQNPRHLVRRRGQEARLRCSPMKGHSHVYWYRQLPEEGLKFMVYLQKENIIDESGMPKERFSAEFPKEGPSILRIQQVVRGDSAAYFCASSPGEEGYGYTFGSGTRLTVV.

The rearrangement joins TRBV28 to TRBJ1-4, with TRBD1 matching over 7 bases. CDR3 size: 14 residues. Looked up from germline, CDR1 is MDHEN and CDR2 is SYDVKM. Trimming at V came to 6 bases and at J to 8 bases, leaving 9 bases not matched to a gene. DNA of the CDR3: TGTGCCAGCAGCCGGACAGGCCGAGTGGAAAAACTGTTTTTT. This sequence encodes CASSRTGRVEKLFF.

The gene calls are TRBV7-9 and TRBJ2-5; weak D call: TRBD2 (7 bases). Germline-derived CDR1 and CDR2 are SEHNR and FQNEAQ (reference sequence). There are 15 residues in the CDR3. Deletions cut 2 bases from V and 5 bases from J, with 15 bases between. In DNA form, the CDR3 reads TGTGCCAGCAGCTTACGCTTGGGGGGGGGCGAGACCCAGTACTTC. As protein: CASSLRLGGGETQYF.

The chain carries TRBV7-3 and TRBJ2-7, with a tentative D call TRBD2 (6 bases). The germline CDR1 and CDR2 sequences are SGHTA and FQGTGA. The CDR3 runs 15 residues. V was pared by 5 bases and J by 0 bases, with 14 bases between. CDR3 sequence: CASSPAAGSSYEQYF. The CDR3 DNA reads TGTGCCAGCAGCCCCGCGGCGGGATCCTCCTACGAGCAGTACTTC.

The rearrangement uses TRBV5-5 and TRBJ1-1; 9 bases fit TRBD1. The CDR3 spans 15 residues. Unmatched junction bases numbered 5, after V lost 1 base and J lost 4 bases. CDR1 and CDR2 from the germline V gene are SGHKS and YYEKEE (reference sequence). In DNA form, the CDR3 reads TGTGCCAGCAGCTTGTCCCGACAGGGGGGCACTGAAGCTTTCTTT. This encodes CASSLSRQGGTEAFF.

The chain is built from TRBV3-1 (or the pseudogene TRBV3-2) and TRBJ2-4; 7 bases line up with TRBD1. Germline CDR1 is LGHDT and CDR2 is YNNKEL (reference sequence). CDR3 length: 19 residues. The V and J ends lost 1 base and 0 bases, in that order; junction bases with no gene match: 12. The CDR3 DNA reads TGTGCCAGCAGCCAAGGCCGGGACAGTTCTATACTAGCCAAAAACATTCAGTACTTC. Amino acid sequence: CASSQGRDSSILAKNIQYF.

The genes are TRBV20-1 and TRBJ2-7; D is perhaps TRBD2 (6 bases). CDR1 and CDR2 (germline): DFQATT, SNEGSKA (reference sequence). V gave up 3 bases and J gave up 7 bases, with 10 bases separating them. The CDR3 totals 11 residues. CDR3 sequence: CSASGGPEQYF. In DNA, the CDR3 is TGCAGTGCTAGCGGGGGACCAGAGCAGTACTTC.

The chain's CDR3 is CASSLSEGDNNEQFF. The CDR3 DNA follows: TGTGCCAGCAGTCTCTCCGAGGGGGATAACAATGAGCAGTTCTTC. The chain combines TRBV27 with TRBJ2-1, with a tentative D call TRBD1 (6 bases). Germline V CDR1 and CDR2: MNHEY, SMNVEV (reference sequence). The CDR3 consists of 15 residues. With 5 bases removed from V and 5 bases from J, the gap between germline ends came to 16 bases.

The chain is built from TRBV6-6 and TRBJ2-1; D gene unclear. The CDR3 is 14 residues long. Germline values: CDR1 MNHNY, CDR2 SVGAGI (reference sequence). V was pared by 0 bases and J by 10 bases, with 13 bases between. The CDR3 loop reads CASSYSDVRPEQFF. The DNA of the CDR3 is TGTGCCAGCAGTTACTCCGATGTGAGGCCGGAGCAGTTCTTC.